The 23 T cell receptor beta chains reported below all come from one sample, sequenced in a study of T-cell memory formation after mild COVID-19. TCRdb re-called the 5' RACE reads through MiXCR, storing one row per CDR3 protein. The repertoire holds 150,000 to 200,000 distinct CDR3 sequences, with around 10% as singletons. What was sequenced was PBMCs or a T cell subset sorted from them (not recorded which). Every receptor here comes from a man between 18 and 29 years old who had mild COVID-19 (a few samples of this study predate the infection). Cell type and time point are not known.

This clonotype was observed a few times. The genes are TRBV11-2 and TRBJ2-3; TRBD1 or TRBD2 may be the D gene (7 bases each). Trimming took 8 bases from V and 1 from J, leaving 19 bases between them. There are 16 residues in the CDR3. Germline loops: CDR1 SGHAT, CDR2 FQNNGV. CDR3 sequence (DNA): TGTGCCAGCCCAGCTTCCAGGGGGGGCCGCACAGATACGCAGTATTTT. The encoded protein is CASPASRGGRTDTQYF.

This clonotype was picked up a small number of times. The CDR3: CASSQERDYNEQFF. The CDR3 DNA follows: TGCGCCAGCAGCCAAGAAAGAGACTACAATGAGCAGTTCTTC. The J gene is TRBJ2-1, the V gene TRBV4-1, with no clear D. There are 14 residues in the CDR3. Germline V CDR1 and CDR2: MGHRA, YSYEKL. V lost 0 bases and J 3 bases, leaving 6 bases between the germline ends.

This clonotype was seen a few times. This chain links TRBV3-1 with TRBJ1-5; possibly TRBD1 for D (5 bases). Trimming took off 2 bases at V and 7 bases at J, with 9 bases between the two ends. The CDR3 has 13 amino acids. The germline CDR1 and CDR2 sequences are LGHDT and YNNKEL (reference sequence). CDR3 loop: CASSQRGDQPQHF. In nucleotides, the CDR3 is TGTGCCAGCAGCCAACGAGGGGACCAGCCCCAGCATTTT.

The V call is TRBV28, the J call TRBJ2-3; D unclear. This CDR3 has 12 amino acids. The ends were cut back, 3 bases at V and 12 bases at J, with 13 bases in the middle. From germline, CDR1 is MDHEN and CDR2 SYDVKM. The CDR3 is CASSFLDRIQYF. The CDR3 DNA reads TGTGCCAGCAGTTTTTTGGACCGTATACAGTATTTT.

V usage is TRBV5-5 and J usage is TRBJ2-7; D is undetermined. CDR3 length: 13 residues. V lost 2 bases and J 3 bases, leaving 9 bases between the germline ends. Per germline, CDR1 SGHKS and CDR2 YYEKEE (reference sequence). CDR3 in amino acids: CASSLLSGYEQYV. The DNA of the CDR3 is TGTGCCAGCAGCTTACTTTCGGGCTACGAGCAGTACGTC.

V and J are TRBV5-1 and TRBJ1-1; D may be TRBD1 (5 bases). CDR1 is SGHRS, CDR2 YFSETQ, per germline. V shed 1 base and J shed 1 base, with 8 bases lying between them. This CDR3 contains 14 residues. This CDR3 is CASSLFDRNTEAFF. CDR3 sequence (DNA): TGCGCCAGCAGCTTGTTCGACAGGAACACTGAAGCTTTCTTT.

CDR3 sequence: CASSLMVGDEQFF. The CDR3 nucleotides read TGTGCCAGCAGTTTGATGGTCGGGGATGAGCAGTTCTTC. This sequence joins TRBV12-3 or TRBV12-4 and TRBJ2-1; D is perhaps TRBD2 (5 bases). This CDR3 has 13 residues. Deletions cut 3 bases from V and 8 bases from J, with 11 bases between.

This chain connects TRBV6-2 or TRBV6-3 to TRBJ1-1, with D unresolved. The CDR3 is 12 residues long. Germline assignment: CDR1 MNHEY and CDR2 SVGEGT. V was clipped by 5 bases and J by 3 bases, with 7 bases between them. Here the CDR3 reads CASSVRDTEAFF. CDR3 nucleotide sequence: TGTGCCAGCAGTGTACGCGACACTGAAGCTTTCTTT.

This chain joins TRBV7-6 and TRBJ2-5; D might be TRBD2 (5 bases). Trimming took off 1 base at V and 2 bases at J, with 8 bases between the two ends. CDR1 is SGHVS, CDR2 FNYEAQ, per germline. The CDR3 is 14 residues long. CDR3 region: CASSLGTYQETQYF. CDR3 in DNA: TGTGCCAGCAGCTTAGGGACTTATCAAGAGACCCAGTACTTC. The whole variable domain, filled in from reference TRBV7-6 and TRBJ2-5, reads GAGVSQSPRYKVTKRGQDVALRCDPISGHVSLYWYRQALGQGPEFLTYFNYEAQQDKSGLPNDRFSAERPEGSISTLTIQRTEQRDSAMYRCASSLGTYQETQYFGPGTRLLVL.

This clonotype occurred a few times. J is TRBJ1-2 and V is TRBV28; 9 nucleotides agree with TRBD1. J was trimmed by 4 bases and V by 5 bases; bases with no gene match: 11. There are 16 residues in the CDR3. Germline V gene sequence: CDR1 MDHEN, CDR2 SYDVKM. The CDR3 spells CASSKSPGTGSYGYTF. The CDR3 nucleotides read TGTGCCAGCAGTAAAAGTCCCGGGACAGGGAGCTATGGCTACACCTTC.

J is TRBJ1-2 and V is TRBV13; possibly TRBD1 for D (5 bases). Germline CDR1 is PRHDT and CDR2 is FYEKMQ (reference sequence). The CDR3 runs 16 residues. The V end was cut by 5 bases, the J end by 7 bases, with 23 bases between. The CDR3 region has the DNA TGTGCCAGCAGCCGGGGCAGGGCCGCCCTCGATCGTGGCTACACCTTC. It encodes CASSRGRAALDRGYTF.

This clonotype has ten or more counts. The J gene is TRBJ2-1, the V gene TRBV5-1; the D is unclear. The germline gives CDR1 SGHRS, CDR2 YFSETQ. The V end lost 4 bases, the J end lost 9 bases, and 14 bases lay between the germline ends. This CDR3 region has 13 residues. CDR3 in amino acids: CASSRVLVGEQFF. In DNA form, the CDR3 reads TGCGCCAGCAGCCGTGTTCTAGTGGGTGAGCAGTTCTTC.

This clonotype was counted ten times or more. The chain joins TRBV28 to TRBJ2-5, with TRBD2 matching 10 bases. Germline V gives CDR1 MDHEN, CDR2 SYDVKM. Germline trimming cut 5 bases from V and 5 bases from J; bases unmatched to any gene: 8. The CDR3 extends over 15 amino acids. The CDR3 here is CASSLGLATGETQYF. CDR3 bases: TGTGCCAGCAGTCTGGGACTAGCGACCGGCGAGACCCAGTACTTC.

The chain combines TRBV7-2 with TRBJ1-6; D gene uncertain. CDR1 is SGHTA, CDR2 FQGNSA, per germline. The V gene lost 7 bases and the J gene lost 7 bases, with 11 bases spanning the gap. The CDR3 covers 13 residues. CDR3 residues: CASTVDANSPLHF. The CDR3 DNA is TGTGCCAGCACCGTGGACGCGAATTCACCCCTCCACTTT.

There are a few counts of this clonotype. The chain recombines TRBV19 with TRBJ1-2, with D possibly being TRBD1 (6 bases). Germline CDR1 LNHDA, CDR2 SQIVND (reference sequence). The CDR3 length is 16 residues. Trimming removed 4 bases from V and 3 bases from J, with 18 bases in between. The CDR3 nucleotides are TGTGCCAGTAGTACCCAGCCAGGGGCGCGACACTATGGCTACACCTTC. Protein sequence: CASSTQPGARHYGYTF.

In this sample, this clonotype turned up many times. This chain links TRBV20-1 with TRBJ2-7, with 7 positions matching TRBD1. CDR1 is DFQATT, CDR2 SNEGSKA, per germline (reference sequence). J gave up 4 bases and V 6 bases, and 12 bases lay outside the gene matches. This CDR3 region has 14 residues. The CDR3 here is CSASQGSTFYEQYV. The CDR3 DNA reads TGCAGTGCATCACAGGGGTCCACCTTTTACGAGCAGTACGTC.

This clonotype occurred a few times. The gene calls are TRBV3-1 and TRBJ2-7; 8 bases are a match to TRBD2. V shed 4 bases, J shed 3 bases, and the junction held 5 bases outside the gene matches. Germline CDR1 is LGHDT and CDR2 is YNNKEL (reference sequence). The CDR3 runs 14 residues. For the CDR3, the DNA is TGTGCCAGCAGCCTGCGGGGGGCTTACTACGAGCAGTACTTC. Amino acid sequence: CASSLRGAYYEQYF.

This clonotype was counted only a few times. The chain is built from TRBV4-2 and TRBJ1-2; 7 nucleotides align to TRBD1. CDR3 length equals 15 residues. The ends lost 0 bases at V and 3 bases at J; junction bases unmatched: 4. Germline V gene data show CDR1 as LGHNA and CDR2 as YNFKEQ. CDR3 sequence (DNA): TGTGCCAGCAGCCAAGAAGGACAGGCGGACTATGGCTACACCTTC. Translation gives CASSQEGQADYGYTF.

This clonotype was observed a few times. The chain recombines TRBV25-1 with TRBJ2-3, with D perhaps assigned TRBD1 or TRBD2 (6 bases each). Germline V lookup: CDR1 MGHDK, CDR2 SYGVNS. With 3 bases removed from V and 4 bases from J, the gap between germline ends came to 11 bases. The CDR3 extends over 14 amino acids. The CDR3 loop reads CASSEARGPDTQYF. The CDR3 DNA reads TGTGCCAGCAGTGAGGCCCGGGGGCCAGATACGCAGTATTTT.

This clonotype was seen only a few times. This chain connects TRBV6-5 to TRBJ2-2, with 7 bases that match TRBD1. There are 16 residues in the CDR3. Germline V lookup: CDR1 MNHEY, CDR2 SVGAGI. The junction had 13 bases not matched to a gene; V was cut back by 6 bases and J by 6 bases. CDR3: CASRTPTGRGSGELFF. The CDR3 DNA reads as TGTGCCAGCAGAACTCCGACAGGGAGAGGGTCCGGGGAGCTGTTTTTT.

CDR3 loop: CASSQDPAGTESDPQHF. CDR3 DNA: TGCGCCAGCAGCCAAGACCCTGCCGGGACTGAAAGCGACCCCCAGCATTTT. The rearrangement uses TRBV4-1 and TRBJ1-5, with a tentative D call TRBD1 (5 bases). The CDR3 contains 17 residues. Germline-derived CDR1 and CDR2 are MGHRA and YSYEKL. V dropped 0 bases and J dropped 10 bases, with 22 bases sitting between them.

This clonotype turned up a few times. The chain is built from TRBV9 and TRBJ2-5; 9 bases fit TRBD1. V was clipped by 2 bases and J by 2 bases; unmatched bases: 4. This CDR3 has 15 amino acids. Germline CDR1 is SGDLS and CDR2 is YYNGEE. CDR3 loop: CASSVTGGPQETQYF. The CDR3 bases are TGTGCCAGCAGCGTGACAGGGGGTCCTCAAGAGACCCAGTACTTC.

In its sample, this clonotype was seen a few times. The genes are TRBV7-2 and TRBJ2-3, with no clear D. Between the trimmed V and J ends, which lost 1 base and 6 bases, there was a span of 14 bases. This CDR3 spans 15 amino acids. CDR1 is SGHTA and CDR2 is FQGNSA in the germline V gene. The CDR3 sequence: CASSLESRVWDTQYF. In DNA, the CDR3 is TGTGCCAGCAGCTTAGAATCTAGGGTATGGGATACGCAGTATTTT.